The entry below describes one T cell receptor (beta chain). The antigen is not known. Libraries were prepared by immunoSEQ multiplex PCR; TCRdb keeps only in-frame clonotypes and omits some of them. The sample holds about 400,000 clones; 80% to 90% are singletons and the top ten take roughly 7.4%. This record comes from a study of Ad26.COV2.S vaccination and SARS-CoV-2 variants. Study-wide background: Recipients of Ad26.COV2.S got it intramuscularly, once or twice 56 days apart. The study's findings and limits: Comparability of non-spike TCR breadth was observed across vaccine and placebo recipients.

CDR1 is SGHAT and CDR2 is FQNNGV in the germline V gene. V lost 1 base to trimming and J lost 0 bases; unmatched junction nucleotides: 1. The CDR3 runs 15 residues. Treatment specified: 19 received Ad26.COV2.S at low or high dose, single or two shots; 5 received placebo; per-sample allocation not given. Samples analyzed were those drawn on day 63 after the first vaccine or placebo injection. The source of this sequence is a person aged 18-65 years who received the Ad26.COV2.S COVID-19 vaccine or a placebo. The specimen comprised peripheral blood, sampled in a trial of Ad26.COV2.S vaccine versus placebo. The rearrangement links TRBV11-2 to TRBJ2-3; 7 nucleotides match TRBD2. CDR3 residues: CASSLAGGSTDTQYF. The DNA of the CDR3 is TGTGCCAGCAGCTTAGCGGGGGGTAGCACAGATACGCAGTATTTT.